The 4 T cell receptor beta chains given below trace back to one sample, sequenced in a study of shared clonotypes between healthy human individuals (dated by TCRdb to the early 2020s). Preparation of the library involved the immunoSEQ multiplex PCR assay. TCRdb took over this immuneACCESS table, retaining in-frame rearrangements with V and J assigned. Such tables are incomplete; in checked studies, under half of the missing clones stem from an unresolved V gene, and the remainder is unexplained. Across this sample there are about 2.3 million clones, with roughly 90% seen only once. Jointly, the top ten make up 0.37% of the sample. The source material was naive CD4+ T cells from PBMCs. The cell subset or site label of this sample denotes: CD45RA+ positively selected. The receptors were gathered from a man younger than 35 in good health. Some clones in this sample may be carry-over from other donors' samples.

Note on this clone: A junction boundary mismatches the germline segment, possibly from a read error. This chain links TRBV6-5 with TRBJ2-3, with D tentatively TRBD1 or TRBD2 (6 bases each). The CDR3 spans 13 residues. CDR1 and CDR2 (germline): MNHEY, SVGAGI. CDR3 sequence (DNA): TGCCCAACCGGGGGCGTTAGCACAGATACGCAGTATTTT. It codes for CPTGGVSTDTQYF.

The chain couples TRBV4-3 to TRBJ2-3; TRBD1 agrees at 8 bases. Germline V gives CDR1 LGHNA, CDR2 YSLEER. V gave up 4 bases and J gave up 4 bases; unmatched junction bases: 7. This CDR3 region has 15 residues. CDR3 amino acids: CASSPRQGLADTQYF. CDR3 coding DNA: TGCGCCAGCAGCCCCCGACAGGGGTTGGCAGATACGCAGTATTTT.

The J gene is TRBJ1-4, the V gene TRBV6-1; no reliable D call. The V and J ends lost 4 bases and 3 bases respectively, with 9 bases between them. This CDR3 spans 14 amino acids. Germline V gene lookup returns CDR1 MNHNS and CDR2 SASEGT. CDR3 region: CASSVGRANEKLFF. The DNA for the CDR3 is TGTGCCAGCAGTGTCGGCAGAGCTAATGAAAAACTGTTTTTT.

Of note for this clone: This same CDR3 is encoded by further DNA sequences in the sample. The J gene is TRBJ2-7, the V gene TRBV6-6; D gene unclear. V was cut by 5 bases and J by 0 bases, with 5 bases left in between. The CDR3 runs to 12 residues. Germline assignment: CDR1 MNHNY and CDR2 SVGAGI (reference sequence). In DNA form, the CDR3 reads TGTGCCAGCAGTCCTAGCTCCTACGAGCAGTACTTC. It specifies CASSPSSYEQYF.